This T cell receptor (beta chain) stems from a study of cytomegalovirus exposure and HLA in healthy donors. General study findings and limits: Among TCR beta chains, those listed as cytomegalovirus-associated numbered under 200.

PCR was performed using 60 Vbeta and 13 Jbeta primers. Clones were read by immunoSEQ multiplex PCR, and TCRdb kept only the in-frame ones, dropping some. The table lists tens of thousands of clones. Details on this clone: Its antigen is undetermined.

This TCR came from a young woman in good health and CMV-seronegative. Material: PBMCs.

The CDR3 DNA follows: TGTGCCAGCAGTGAAAACAGTATTGGTCAGCCCCAGCATTTT. Amino acid sequence: CASSENSIGQPQHF. J is TRBJ1-5 and V is TRBV25-1; D gene ambiguous. The CDR3 has 14 amino acids. The germline gives CDR1 MGHDK, CDR2 SYGVNS. Deletions cut 2 bases from V and 6 bases from J, with 11 bases between.